The 6 T cell receptor beta chains below all came from one sample that was sequenced in a study of blood T cell repertoires in COVID-19. Sequencing was performed with immunoSEQ multiplex PCR; in TCRdb, only in-frame clones are kept and a portion is missing. The sample includes about 52,000 clones, 70% to 90% seen only once; the top ten take 11% to 15%. Sequencing was performed on peripheral blood. These receptors were collected from a man aged 70-80 years with acute or convalescent COVID-19.

CDR3: CAISSGQGTDTQYF. The CDR3, as DNA: TGTGCCATCAGTAGCGGACAGGGAACAGATACGCAGTATTTT. The genes are TRBV10-3 and TRBJ2-3; 8 nucleotides align to TRBD1. Looked up from germline, CDR1 is ENHRY and CDR2 is SYGVKD. CDR3 size: 14 residues. V was clipped by 5 bases and J by 3 bases; unmatched bases: 4.

The chain joins TRBV5-1 to TRBJ1-1; maybe TRBD1 (6 bases). V lost 4 bases and J 4 bases, leaving 14 bases between the germline ends. The V gene's germline CDR1 is SGHRS and CDR2 YFSETQ. The CDR3 has 14 amino acids. CDR3 bases: TGCGCCAGCAGCCCGCCAGGGGAAGGCACTGAAGCTTTCTTT. It specifies CASSPPGEGTEAFF. Filled out from reference TRBV5-1 and TRBJ1-1, the complete variable domain reads KAGVTQTPRYLIKTRGQQVTLSCSPISGHRSVSWYQQTPGQGLQFLFEYFSETQRNKGNFPGRFSGRQFSNSRSEMNVSTLELGDSALYLCASSPPGEGTEAFFGQGTRLTVV.

The gene calls are TRBV23-1 and TRBJ1-1, with D possibly matching TRBD1 (5 bases). TRBV23-1 is annotated as an ORF whose role is uncertain. The CDR3 has 15 amino acids. V lost 6 bases to trimming and J lost 11 bases, with 25 bases between them. The CDR3 region is CASRKQEQGNEVAFF. The CDR3, as DNA: TGCGCCAGCAGGAAACAGGAGCAAGGTAATGAAGTGGCTTTCTTT.

V gene TRBV11-2 combines with J gene TRBJ2-5; D remains unclear. V was shortened by 5 bases and J by 5 bases, with 9 bases between the two germline ends. Germline V gives CDR1 SGHAT, CDR2 FQNNGV. The CDR3 has 12 residues. CDR3 in DNA: TGTGCCAGCAGCCCGCGTCGGGAGACCCAGTACTTC. This sequence encodes CASSPRRETQYF.

The chain has TRBV19 and TRBJ1-1; D unresolved. Trimming left V 7 bases short and J 5 bases short, with 8 bases between. Germline CDR1 and CDR2: LNHDA and SQIVND (reference sequence). The CDR3 is 11 amino acids. CDR3: CASTRSTEAFF. For the CDR3, the DNA is TGTGCCAGTACTCGCAGTACTGAAGCTTTCTTT. The complete variable domain, with remaining parts taken from reference TRBV19 and TRBJ1-1, reads DGGITQSPKYLFRKEGQNVTLSCEQNLNHDAMYWYRQDPGQGLRLIYYSQIVNDFQKGDIAEGYSVSREKKESFPLTVTSAQKNPTAFYLCASTRSTEAFFGQGTRLTVV.

The CDR3 DNA reads as TGTGCCAGCTCACAGGGACAGGGGGCGAACACTGAAGCTTTCTTT. Amino acid sequence: CASSQGQGANTEAFF. The chain joins TRBV18 to TRBJ1-1; 12 bases line up with TRBD1. Germline V gene data show CDR1 as KGHSH and CDR2 as LQKENI. The V and J ends lost 4 bases and 1 base, in that order; junction bases with no gene match: 1. The CDR3 runs 15 residues.